The 27 T cell receptor beta chains below were found in one sample sequenced in a study of radiotherapy plus CTLA-4 blockade in lung cancer. Profiling relied on immunoSEQ multiplex PCR, and the TCRdb table lists in-frame clones only, not all of them. Among about 73,000 clones listed, roughly 84% were seen once. The sequencing here drew on peripheral blood, taken from a patient treated with radiotherapy plus ipilimumab. These receptors were taken from a human donor with non-small cell lung cancer that progressed on radiotherapy plus ipilimumab.

The V and J genes are TRBV6-6 and TRBJ2-1; D possibly uses TRBD1 or TRBD2 (5 bases each). This CDR3 contains 14 residues. CDR1 and CDR2 (germline): MNHNY, SVGAGI (reference sequence). The V end lost 4 bases, the J end lost 7 bases, and 14 bases lay between the germline ends. For the CDR3, the DNA is TGTGCCAGCAGTTTCTCCGGGACGCGGAATGAGCAGTTCTTC. The encoded protein is CASSFSGTRNEQFF.

The rearrangement uses TRBV18 and TRBJ2-2; either TRBD1 or TRBD2 may fit D (5 bases each). This CDR3 has 14 amino acids. Between the trimmed V and J ends, which lost 3 bases and 7 bases, there was a span of 12 bases. Germline V gene lookup returns CDR1 KGHSH and CDR2 LQKENI. The CDR3, as DNA: TGTGCCAGCTCACCCCCGGGGCGCGGCGGGGAGCTGTTTTTT. This sequence encodes CASSPPGRGGELFF.

The chain joins TRBV11-1 to TRBJ1-2; 7 nucleotides line up with TRBD1. The CDR3 is 14 amino acids. J lost 6 bases, V lost 5 bases, and 9 bases had no gene match. Per germline, CDR1 SGHAT and CDR2 FQDESV (reference sequence). For the CDR3, the DNA is TGTGCCAGCAGCCCATCGGGACAGTATAATGGCTACACCTTC. It is translated as CASSPSGQYNGYTF.

The chain recombines TRBV5-4 with TRBJ2-7, with no clear D. V was trimmed by 0 bases and J by 6 bases, leaving 13 bases between them. Germline loops: CDR1 SGHNT, CDR2 YYREEE (reference sequence). CDR3 length equals 14 residues. The CDR3 nucleotides are TGTGCCAGCAGCTTGGAGGTGGGTAGTCTCGAGCAGTACGTC. Translating gives CASSLEVGSLEQYV.

The chain uses TRBV28 and TRBJ1-1; D gene uncertain. The CDR3 has 11 amino acids. CDR1 is MDHEN, CDR2 SYDVKM, per germline. Trimming cost V 6 bases and J 0 bases, with 2 bases left between them. The CDR3 nucleotides read TGTGCCAGCAGGGTGAACACTGAAGCTTTCTTT. Translation gives CASRVNTEAFF.

The chain combines TRBV2 with TRBJ2-2; D is unclear. Trimming removed 10 bases at V and 5 bases at J, with 14 bases between. There are 13 residues in the CDR3. Germline CDR1 SNHLY, CDR2 FYNNEI. The CDR3, as DNA: TGTGCCACCCTGGGGTCTAGGACCGGGGAGCTGTTTTTT. Translating gives CATLGSRTGELFF.

DNA for the CDR3: TGTGCCAGCTATAATACAGGGGCCCAGCCCCAGCATTTT. Amino acids: CASYNTGAQPQHF. This sequence joins TRBV28 and TRBJ1-5; 7 nucleotides match TRBD1. This CDR3 comprises 13 residues. Trimming cost V 8 bases and J 7 bases; bases outside gene matches: 8. CDR1 MDHEN and CDR2 SYDVKM come from the germline V gene.

This chain joins TRBV11-2 and TRBJ2-1, with TRBD2 matching over 9 bases. Germline lookup yields CDR1 SGHAT and CDR2 FQNNGV. Trimming cost V 6 bases and J 5 bases; bases outside gene matches: 5. This CDR3 is built from 14 residues. CDR3 in amino acids: CASSWRLADNEQFF. CDR3 nucleotide sequence: TGTGCCAGCAGTTGGAGACTAGCGGACAATGAGCAGTTCTTC.

The rearrangement joins TRBV5-1 to TRBJ2-1, with TRBD2 matching over 8 bases. Per the germline V gene, CDR1 is SGHRS and CDR2 is YFSETQ. The V and J ends lost 4 bases and 7 bases, in that order; junction bases with no gene match: 19. The CDR3 spans 18 residues. The CDR3 nucleotides are TGCGCCAGCAGCGAGATACGTAGCGGGACTCGATTGCGGAATGAGCAGTTCTTC. Its protein product is CASSEIRSGTRLRNEQFF.

The chain carries TRBV2 and TRBJ2-1; TRBD2 matches 9 bases. Per germline, CDR1 SNHLY and CDR2 FYNNEI. This CDR3 comprises 13 residues. The V gene end was trimmed by 4 bases and the J gene end by 8 bases; junction bases not matched to a gene: 3. CDR3 nucleotides: TGTGCCAGCAGTGCGTTAGCGGGAGATGAGCAGTTCTTC. Translating gives CASSALAGDEQFF.

The J gene is TRBJ2-4, the V gene TRBV7-3; 10 positions agree with TRBD1. The germline gives CDR1 SGHTA, CDR2 FQGTGA. The ends lost 5 bases at V and 6 bases at J; junction bases unmatched: 4. The CDR3 has 14 amino acids. The CDR3 protein is CASSPGTGVNIQYF. In DNA, the CDR3 is TGTGCCAGCAGCCCAGGGACAGGGGTAAACATTCAGTACTTC.

The chain's CDR3 is CASNQNTGELFF. CDR3 DNA: TGTGCCAGCAATCAGAACACCGGGGAGCTGTTTTTT. This chain links TRBV28 with TRBJ2-2; D is undetermined. The CDR3 has 12 amino acids. V shed 7 bases and J shed 1 base, with 4 bases lying between them. Per germline, CDR1 MDHEN and CDR2 SYDVKM.

CDR3 in amino acids: CASSLMGGQETQYF. The CDR3 DNA sequence: TGCGCCAGCAGCTTGATGGGGGGACAAGAGACCCAGTACTTC. The chain employs TRBV5-1 and TRBJ2-5, with D possibly being TRBD2 (6 bases). Germline CDR1 reads SGHRS; CDR2 reads YFSETQ. The CDR3 has 14 residues. The V end was cut by 1 base, the J end by 2 bases, with 9 bases between.

This clone was picked up a small number of times. CDR3 amino acids: CASIEGGTPNQPQHF. The CDR3 DNA reads as TGTGCCAGCATCGAGGGGGGAACCCCGAATCAGCCCCAGCATTTT. The rearrangement uses TRBV7-2 and TRBJ1-5, with D possibly TRBD1 on 6 matching bases. Trimming removed 7 bases at V and 4 bases at J, with 17 bases between. The CDR3 length is 15 residues. CDR1 and CDR2 from the germline V gene are SGHTA and FQGNSA. The variable domain in full, with the rest retrieved from reference TRBV7-2 and TRBJ1-5, is GAGVSQSPSNKVTEKGKDVELRCDPISGHTALYWYRQSLGQGLEFLIYFQGNSAPDKSGLPSDRFSAERTGGSVSTLTIQRTQQEDSAVYLCASIEGGTPNQPQHFGDGTRLSIL.

The DNA of the CDR3 is TGTGCCAGCAGCGTAGCCCCCTCCTACGAGCAGTACTTC. Protein sequence: CASSVAPSYEQYF. This chain connects TRBV9 to TRBJ2-7; no firm D call. Germline CDR1 and CDR2: SGDLS and YYNGEE. The length of the CDR3 is 13 residues. V lost 0 bases to trimming and J lost 0 bases, with 4 bases between them.

This clone was detected only a few times. This sequence joins TRBV29-1 and TRBJ1-2; TRBD1 might be the D (6 bases). This CDR3 region has 11 residues. Trimming stripped 4 bases from V and 8 bases from J, with 11 bases between. Germline CDR1 is SQVTM and CDR2 is ANQGSEA. The CDR3 DNA reads TGCAGCGTTGGGGACACTCGCGGCTACACCTTC. It is translated as CSVGDTRGYTF.

This clone is a singleton in its sample. V usage is TRBV5-1 and J usage is TRBJ2-1, with D possibly being TRBD2 (7 bases). The CDR3 runs to 15 residues. The V and J ends lost 3 bases and 9 bases respectively, with 19 bases between them. Germline V gene sequence: CDR1 SGHRS, CDR2 YFSETQ. The CDR3 protein is CASSSPITGRAEQFF. The CDR3 DNA reads as TGCGCCAGCAGCTCTCCCATTACAGGGAGGGCTGAGCAGTTCTTC.

The J gene is TRBJ1-1, the V gene TRBV28; D gene unclear. The CDR3 is 12 residues long. Germline CDR1 reads MDHEN; CDR2 reads SYDVKM. V gave up 3 bases and J gave up 5 bases, with 7 bases separating them. This chain's CDR3 is CASSFRWTEAFF. The CDR3 nucleotides are TGTGCCAGCAGTTTTCGTTGGACTGAAGCTTTCTTT.

This rearrangement joins TRBV11-2 to TRBJ1-1, with TRBD1 matching 9 bases. V was clipped by 6 bases and J by 10 bases; unmatched bases: 9. The CDR3 spans 13 residues. Germline V gene sequence: CDR1 SGHAT, CDR2 FQNNGV. CDR3 nucleotide sequence: TGTGCCAGCAGTCCACAGGGGGCGCAGGGAGCTTTCTTT. Translating it yields CASSPQGAQGAFF.

The chain carries TRBV5-1 and TRBJ1-4; no definite D call. Germline V gene data show CDR1 as SGHRS and CDR2 as YFSETQ. The V and J ends lost 7 bases and 3 bases respectively, with 13 bases between them. The length of the CDR3 is 14 residues. The CDR3 DNA sequence: TGCGCCAGCGGCCCTAAAGCGGCTAATGAAAAACTGTTTTTT. It translates to CASGPKAANEKLFF.

Comment on this clone: Other DNA sequences in this specimen translate into the identical CDR3. This chain connects TRBV5-1 to TRBJ1-2, with D perhaps TRBD1 (6 bases). Germline lookup yields CDR1 SGHRS and CDR2 YFSETQ. The CDR3 consists of 14 residues. V was cut by 3 bases and J by 0 bases, with 9 bases left in between. CDR3 bases: TGCGCCAGCAGCTCGACAGGAGCTAACTATGGCTACACCTTC. Its translation: CASSSTGANYGYTF. The complete variable domain, with remaining parts taken from reference TRBV5-1 and TRBJ1-2, reads KAGVTQTPRYLIKTRGQQVTLSCSPISGHRSVSWYQQTPGQGLQFLFEYFSETQRNKGNFPGRFSGRQFSNSRSEMNVSTLELGDSALYLCASSSTGANYGYTFGSGTRLTVV.

The chain is built from TRBV7-9 and TRBJ2-7; 9 bases line up with TRBD1. J gave up 4 bases and V 5 bases, and 9 bases lay outside the gene matches. The CDR3 is made up of 15 amino acids. CDR1 and CDR2 from the germline V gene are SEHNR and FQNEAQ (reference sequence). The CDR3: CASSTAGQGFYEQYF. CDR3 DNA: TGTGCCAGCAGCACAGCCGGACAGGGGTTTTACGAGCAGTACTTC.

The chain combines TRBV7-9 with TRBJ2-1; 8 bases fit TRBD2. Germline values: CDR1 SEHNR, CDR2 FQNEAQ (reference sequence). The CDR3 is 16 amino acids. The junction had 6 bases not matched to a gene; V was cut back by 4 bases and J by 1 base. The CDR3 nucleotides are TGTGCCAGCAGCTCTAGACTAGCGACTTCCTACAATGAGCAGTTCTTC. This translates into CASSSRLATSYNEQFF.

In its sample, this clone was seen a few times. The CDR3: CASRAGQNNEKLFF. In DNA form, the CDR3 reads TGTGCCAGCAGGGCGGGACAGAATAATGAAAAACTGTTTTTT. The chain employs TRBV27 and TRBJ1-4; 7 positions agree with TRBD1. Germline CDR1 and CDR2: MNHEY and SMNVEV (reference sequence). CDR3 length: 14 amino acids. V dropped 6 bases and J dropped 4; count of bases not matched to a gene: 5.

V usage is TRBV7-3 and J usage is TRBJ2-5; 10 nucleotides agree with TRBD2. J gave up 3 bases and V 1 base, and 5 bases lay outside the gene matches. The CDR3 has 16 amino acids. CDR1 is SGHTA and CDR2 is FQGTGA in the germline V gene. CDR3 region: CASSLRRLAGEETQYF. The CDR3 coding sequence is TGTGCCAGCAGCTTAAGGCGGCTAGCGGGAGAAGAGACCCAGTACTTC.

This rearrangement joins TRBV28 to TRBJ2-3; D is perhaps TRBD1 (6 bases). This CDR3 has 16 amino acids. The V gene's germline CDR1 is MDHEN and CDR2 SYDVKM. The V and J ends lost 6 bases and 4 bases respectively, with 20 bases between them. The CDR3 sequence is CASSPRLGQGADTQYF. The DNA for the CDR3 is TGTGCCAGCAGCCCGCGTTTGGGACAAGGGGCAGATACGCAGTATTTT.

V usage is TRBV5-4 and J usage is TRBJ2-1; D is unresolved. The CDR3 contains 15 residues. The V gene's germline CDR1 is SGHNT and CDR2 YYREEE (reference sequence). V was cut by 2 bases and J by 4 bases, with 13 bases left in between. The CDR3 spells CASSFRRKSYNEQFF. Written as DNA, the CDR3 is TGTGCCAGCAGCTTTAGGCGGAAGTCTTACAATGAGCAGTTCTTC. Full variable domain (remainder filled in from reference TRBV5-4 and TRBJ2-1): ETGVTQSPTHLIKTRGQQVTLRCSSQSGHNTVSWYQQALGQGPQFIFQYYREEENGRGNFPPRFSGLQFPNYSSELNVNALELDDSALYLCASSFRRKSYNEQFFGPGTRLTVL.